Described below is a single T cell receptor beta chain sequence and its context. Its specificity is unknown. This sample was included in a study of blood T cells in healthy people across ages. The CDR3 contains 13 residues. Per germline, CDR1 SGHTA and CDR2 FQGTGA. V dropped 1 base and J dropped 6 bases, with 7 bases sitting between them. Primers used in a second PCR of roughly 6 to 12 cycles were a sample-barcoded 5' primer and a J-beta primer mix. Each cDNA molecule received a tag from a template-switch adaptor that had 12 random nucleotides. A single record per CDR3 protein comes from TCRdb applying MiXCR to the 5' RACE reads. In the table there are 380,000 or so distinct CDR3 sequences, approximately 47% of which are singletons. Study outcomes and limitations: For the donors, CMV status was unknown and possibly confounded expanded clonotype changes.

What was sequenced was blood. The receptor comes from a man aged 55 to 70 in good health. The rearrangement links TRBV7-3 to TRBJ2-1; D is unresolved. The CDR3 sequence: CASSLRVLNEQFF. CDR3 coding DNA: TGTGCCAGCAGCTTAAGGGTTCTCAATGAGCAGTTCTTC. Combining the CDR3 with reference TRBV7-3 and TRBJ2-1 gives the whole variable domain GAGVSQTPSNKVTEKGKYVELRCDPISGHTALYWYRQSLGQGPEFLIYFQGTGAADDSGLPNDRFFAVRPEGSVSTLKIQRTERGDSAVYLCASSLRVLNEQFFGPGTRLTVL.